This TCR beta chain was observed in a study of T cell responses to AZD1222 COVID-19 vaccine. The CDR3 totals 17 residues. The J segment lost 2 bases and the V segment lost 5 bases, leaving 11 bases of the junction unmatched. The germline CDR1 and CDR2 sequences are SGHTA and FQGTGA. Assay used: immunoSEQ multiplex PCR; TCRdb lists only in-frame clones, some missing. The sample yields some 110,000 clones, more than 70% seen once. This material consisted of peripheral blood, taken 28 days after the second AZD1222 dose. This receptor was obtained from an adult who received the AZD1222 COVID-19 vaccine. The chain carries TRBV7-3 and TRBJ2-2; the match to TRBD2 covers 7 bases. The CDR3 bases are TGTGCCAGCAGCCGTCCAAGTGGGGGACTAAACACCGGGGAGCTGTTTTTT. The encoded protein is CASSRPSGGLNTGELFF.